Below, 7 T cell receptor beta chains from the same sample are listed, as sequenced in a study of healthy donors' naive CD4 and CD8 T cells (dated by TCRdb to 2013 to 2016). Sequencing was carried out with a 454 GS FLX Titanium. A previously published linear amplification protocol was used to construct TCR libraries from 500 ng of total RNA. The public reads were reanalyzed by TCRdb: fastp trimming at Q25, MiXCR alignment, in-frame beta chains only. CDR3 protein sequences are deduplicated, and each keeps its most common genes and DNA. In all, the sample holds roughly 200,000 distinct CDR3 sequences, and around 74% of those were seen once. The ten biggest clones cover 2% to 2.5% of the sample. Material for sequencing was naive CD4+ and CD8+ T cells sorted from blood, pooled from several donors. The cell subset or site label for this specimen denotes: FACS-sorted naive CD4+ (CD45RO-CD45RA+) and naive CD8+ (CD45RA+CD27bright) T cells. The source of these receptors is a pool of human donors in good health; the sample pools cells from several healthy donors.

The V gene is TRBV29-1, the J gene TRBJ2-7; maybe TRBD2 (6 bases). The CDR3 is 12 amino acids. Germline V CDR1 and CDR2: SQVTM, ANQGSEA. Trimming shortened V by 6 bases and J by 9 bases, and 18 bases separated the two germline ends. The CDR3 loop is CSVRGREMGQYF. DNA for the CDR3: TGCAGCGTCCGCGGACGGGAGATGGGGCAGTACTTC.

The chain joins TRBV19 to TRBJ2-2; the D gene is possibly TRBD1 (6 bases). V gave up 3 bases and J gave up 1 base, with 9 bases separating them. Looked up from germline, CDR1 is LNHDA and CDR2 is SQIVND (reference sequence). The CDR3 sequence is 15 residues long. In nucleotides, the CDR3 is TGTGCCAGTAGTATTGTACAGGGGAACACCGGGGAGCTGTTTTTT. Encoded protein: CASSIVQGNTGELFF.

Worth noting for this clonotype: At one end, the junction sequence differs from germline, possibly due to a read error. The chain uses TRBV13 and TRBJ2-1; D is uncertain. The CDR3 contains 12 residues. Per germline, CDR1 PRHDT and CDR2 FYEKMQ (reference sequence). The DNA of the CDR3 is TGTGCCAGCAGCTTGGGGTTGAATGAGCGGTTCTTC. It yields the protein CASSLGLNERFF.

CDR3 amino acids: CASMSGDLATDTQYF. The CDR3 bases are TGTGCCAGCATGAGTGGTGACTTGGCCACAGATACGCAGTATTTT. The chain employs TRBV7-8 and TRBJ2-3; unclear D gene. Per germline, CDR1 SGHVS and CDR2 FQNEAQ. The CDR3 extends over 15 amino acids. V was trimmed by 7 bases and J by 2 bases, leaving 16 bases between them.

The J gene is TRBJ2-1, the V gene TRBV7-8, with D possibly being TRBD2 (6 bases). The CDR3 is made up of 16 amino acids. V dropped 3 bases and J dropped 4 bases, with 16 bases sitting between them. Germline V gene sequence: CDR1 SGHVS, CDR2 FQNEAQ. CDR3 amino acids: CASSFSLGEVYNEQFF. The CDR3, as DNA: TGTGCCAGCAGCTTTTCCCTGGGGGAGGTATACAATGAGCAGTTCTTC.

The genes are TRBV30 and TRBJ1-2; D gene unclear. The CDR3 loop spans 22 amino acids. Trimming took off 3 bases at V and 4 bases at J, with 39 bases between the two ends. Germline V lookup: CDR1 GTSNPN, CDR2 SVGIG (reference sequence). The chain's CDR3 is CAWSPTLIKVSSIPSVIYGYTF. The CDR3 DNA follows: TGTGCCTGGAGCCCCACATTAATTAAAGTGTCATCTATCCCAAGTGTCATCTATGGCTACACCTTC. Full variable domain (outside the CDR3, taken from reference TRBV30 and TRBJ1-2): SQTIHQWPATLVQPVGSPLSLECTVEGTSNPNLYWYRQAAGRGLQLLFYSVGIGQISSEVPQNLSASRPQDRQFILSSKKLLLSDSGFYLCAWSPTLIKVSSIPSVIYGYTFGSGTRLTVV.

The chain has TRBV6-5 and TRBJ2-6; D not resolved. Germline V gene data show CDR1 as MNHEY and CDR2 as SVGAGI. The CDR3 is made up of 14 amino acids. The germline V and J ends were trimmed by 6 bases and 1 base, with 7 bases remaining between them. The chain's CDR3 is CASSLLSGANVLTF. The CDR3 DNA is TGTGCCAGCAGCCTCCTTTCTGGGGCCAACGTCCTGACTTTC.